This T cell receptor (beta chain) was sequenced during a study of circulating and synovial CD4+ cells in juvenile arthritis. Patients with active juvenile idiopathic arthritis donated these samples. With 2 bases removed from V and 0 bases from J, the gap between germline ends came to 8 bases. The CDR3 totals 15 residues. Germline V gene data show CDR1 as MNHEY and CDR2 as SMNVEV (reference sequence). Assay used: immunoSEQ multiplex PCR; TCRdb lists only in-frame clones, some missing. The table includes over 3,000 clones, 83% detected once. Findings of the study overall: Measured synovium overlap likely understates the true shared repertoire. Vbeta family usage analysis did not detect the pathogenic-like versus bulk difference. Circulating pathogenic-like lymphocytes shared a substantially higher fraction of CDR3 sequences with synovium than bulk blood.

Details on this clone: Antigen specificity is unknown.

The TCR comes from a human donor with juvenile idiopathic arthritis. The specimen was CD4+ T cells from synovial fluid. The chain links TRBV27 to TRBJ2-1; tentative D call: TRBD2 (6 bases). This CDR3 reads CASSLRRDSYNEQFF. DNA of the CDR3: TGTGCCAGCAGTTTACGGCGGGACTCCTACAATGAGCAGTTCTTC.